The 7 T cell receptor beta chains reported below all come from one sample, sequenced in a study of beta chain features in type 1 diabetes. Expressed TCRB transcripts were sequenced because the entire RNA isolate underwent reverse transcription. Assay used: immunoSEQ multiplex PCR; TCRdb lists only in-frame clones, some missing. The sample has a few hundred thousand clones; around an eighth are singletons. Material: naive CD4+ T cells from blood. Every receptor here comes from a man aged 18 to 29 in good health.

The chain combines TRBV9 with TRBJ2-6; tentative D call: TRBD1 (6 bases). Trimming left V 3 bases short and J 1 base short, with 17 bases between. The CDR3 extends over 18 amino acids. Looked up from germline, CDR1 is SGDLS and CDR2 is YYNGEE. CDR3 region: CASSDPQGKFSGANVLTF. The CDR3 nucleotides are TGTGCCAGCAGCGACCCACAGGGCAAGTTTTCTGGGGCCAACGTCCTGACTTTC.

In its sample, this clone was seen a few times. This same CDR3 is encoded by further DNA sequences in the sample. The chain combines TRBV29-1 with TRBJ1-4; 9 bases line up with TRBD1. This CDR3 has 13 amino acids. Germline trimming cut 6 bases from V and 8 bases from J; bases unmatched to any gene: 7. Germline values: CDR1 SQVTM, CDR2 ANQGSEA. CDR3 amino acids: CSVAGQGGEKLFF. The CDR3 DNA reads as TGCAGCGTAGCGGGACAGGGTGGCGAAAAACTGTTTTTT.

The chain couples TRBV11-2 to TRBJ2-3, with TRBD1 matching over 7 bases. V lost 1 base and J lost 2; bases outside the gene matches: 9. CDR3 length equals 17 residues. Germline V lookup: CDR1 SGHAT, CDR2 FQNNGV. CDR3 region: CASSLGPQGWVTDTQYF. CDR3 nucleotides: TGTGCCAGCAGCTTAGGTCCACAGGGGTGGGTCACAGATACGCAGTATTTT.

This clone was seen more than once but under ten times. CDR3 bases: TGCAGCGCTGGAGGACAGGGCGGGAATGAAAAACTGTTTTTT. Residues: CSAGGQGGNEKLFF. This chain links TRBV29-1 with TRBJ1-4; 8 nucleotides agree with TRBD1. Germline trimming cut 7 bases from V and 5 bases from J; bases unmatched to any gene: 9. Germline values: CDR1 SQVTM, CDR2 ANQGSEA. This CDR3 spans 14 amino acids.

The rearrangement joins TRBV28 to TRBJ2-1, with 7 nucleotides matching TRBD1. The CDR3 is 14 amino acids. Germline V gives CDR1 MDHEN, CDR2 SYDVKM. Trimming cost V 4 bases and J 7 bases; bases outside gene matches: 7. The CDR3 DNA reads TGTGCCAGCAGTTCATCCCCCAGGGGGAATGAGCAGTTCTTC. Its protein product is CASSSSPRGNEQFF. Full variable domain (outside the CDR3, taken from reference TRBV28 and TRBJ2-1): DVKVTQSSRYLVKRTGEKVFLECVQDMDHENMFWYRQDPGLGLRLIYFSYDVKMKEKGDIPEGYSVSREKKERFSLILESASTNQTSMYLCASSSSPRGNEQFFGPGTRLTVL.

V gene TRBV6-5 combines with J gene TRBJ1-5, with D possibly matching TRBD1 (6 bases). CDR1 and CDR2 from the germline V gene are MNHEY and SVGAGI. This CDR3 region has 13 residues. Between the trimmed V and J ends, which lost 5 bases and 4 bases, there was a span of 9 bases. CDR3 DNA sequence: TGTGCCAGCAGTGAAAGGGGGAATCAGCCCCAGCATTTT. This gives the protein CASSERGNQPQHF.

In its sample, this clone was seen a few times. The chain combines TRBV18 with TRBJ1-5, with D tentatively TRBD1 (5 bases). Germline assignment: CDR1 KGHSH and CDR2 LQKENI. This CDR3 comprises 15 residues. Trimming pared 6 bases from V and 4 bases from J, leaving 16 bases between. CDR3 protein: CASSSTGTRNQPQHF. For the CDR3, the DNA is TGTGCCAGCTCGTCCACCGGGACTCGTAATCAGCCCCAGCATTTT.